The rows below give T cell receptor beta chains drawn from one sample of a study of cytomegalovirus exposure and HLA in healthy donors. The data were produced by immunoSEQ multiplex PCR, yet TCRdb's version contains in-frame clones alone and is incomplete. The sample records about 200,000 clones, roughly 73% being singletons. The sequenced material came from PBMCs. Receptors originate from a woman aged 25 to 39 in good health and CMV-seropositive. CDR3s include the opening cysteine and the closing phenylalanine or tryptophan. The D gene is left open where the match is weak. The size entry is marked missing in some rows and otherwise reads once, few, many or a size class.

d_call j_call v_call clone_size cdr3_nt cdr3_aa
TRBD1 TRBJ1-5 TRBV5-6 few TGTGCCAGCAGCTTGGGGGGCAGGGGGCTTCAGCCCCAGCATTTT CASSLGGRGLQPQHF
TRBD1 TRBJ1-2 TRBV6-6 - TGTGCCAGCACCAACCTACAGGGGGCCCTTAACTATGGCTACACCTTC CASTNLQGALNYGYTF
TRBD1 TRBJ2-2 TRBV7-9 - TGTGCCAGCAGTAAGACAGGGAGAAGCGGGGAGCTGTTTTTT CASSKTGRSGELFF
- TRBJ2-3 TRBV5-1 - TGCGCCAGCAGGGCCGTAAGTTTCACAGATACGCAGTATTTT CASRAVSFTDTQYF
- TRBJ2-1 TRBV11-2 - TGTGCCAGCACCCCCGCGTTCGGGGGGCCGATGTCCTACAATGAGCAGTTCTTC CASTPAFGGPMSYNEQFF
- TRBJ1-1 TRBV9 - TGTGCCAGCAGCGTAGTGGTAGGGGGAGACCGTAGAGAAGCTTTCTTT CASSVVVGGDRREAFF
- TRBJ2-1 TRBV5-1 - TGCGCCAGCAGCGACGGCGGGCCGAGCTCCTACAATGAGCAGTTCTTC CASSDGGPSSYNEQFF
TRBD1 TRBJ1-1 TRBV11-1 - TGTGCCAGCAGCTCCCCCAGACAGGGGAGCACTGAAGCTTTCTTT CASSSPRQGSTEAFF
- TRBJ1-1 TRBV2 - TGTGCCAGCGACCTACAGGGTACCACTGAAGCTTTCTTT CASDLQGTTEAFF
TRBD1 TRBJ2-5 TRBV23-1 few TGCGCCAGCACCCTTCCAAAGGGGGCTGGAGAGACCCAGTACTTC CASTLPKGAGETQYF
- TRBJ2-5 TRBV5-6 - TGTGCCAGCAGACGAGCGACAGGTCTCTTTACTTGGGAGCAGTACTTC CASRRATGLFTWEQYF
TRBD2 TRBJ2-1 TRBV5-1 few TGCGCCAGCAGCTTGGATCCCAGCGGGGGTTACAATGAGCAGTTCTTC CASSLDPSGGYNEQFF
TRBD1 TRBJ1-4 TRBV9 - TGTGCCAGCAGCGTTCAGGGGGCGGGGGAAAAACTGTTTTTT CASSVQGAGEKLFF
- TRBJ2-7 TRBV5-6 - TGTGCCAGCAGACACGGAGGTACCGAGCAGTACTTC CASRHGGTEQYF
TRBD1 TRBJ1-3 TRBV7-2 - TGTGCCAGCAGCTTTGGACAGGCCCAGGCGTCCATATATTTT CASSFGQAQASIYF
TRBD1 TRBJ1-5 TRBV30 - TGTGCCTGGAGTGGGGAGACAGGGGGAAATCAGCCCCAGCATTTT CAWSGETGGNQPQHF
- TRBJ2-3 TRBV7-9 once TGTGCCAGCAGCTTAGGGAGGGGTGGTGCAGATACGCAGTATTTT CASSLGRGGADTQYF
- TRBJ2-5 TRBV28 - TGTGCCAGCAGGACTAATAACCAAGAGACCCAGTACTTC CASRTNNQETQYF
- TRBJ1-1 TRBV19 few TGTGCCAGTAGTATAGGCGTTTACACTGAAGCTTTCTTT CASSIGVYTEAFF
- TRBJ2-7 TRBV7-8 - TGTGCCAGCAGCCGCGACAGCTTGAGCTCCTACGAGCAGTACTTC CASSRDSLSSYEQYF
- TRBJ1-1 TRBV6-5 - TGTGCCAGCAGTTACCTCAACAGGAACACTGAAGCTTTCTTT CASSYLNRNTEAFF
- TRBJ1-5 TRBV5-8 - TGTGCCAGCAGCTTTAAGTCGCAGGGTGGTCAGCCCCAGCATTTT CASSFKSQGGQPQHF
TRBD1 TRBJ1-6 TRBV11-1 - TGTGCCAGCAGCTTCCGGACAGGGGAGGTTTCACCCCTCCACTTT CASSFRTGEVSPLHF
TRBD1 TRBJ1-2 TRBV29-1 - TGCAGCGCAAAGAGGGACAGGGCTAACTATGGCTACACCTTC CSAKRDRANYGYTF
TRBD1 TRBJ1-1 TRBV29-1 - TGCAGCGTCATAGACAGGGCCATGAACACTGAAGCTTTCTTT CSVIDRAMNTEAFF
TRBD1 TRBJ2-1 TRBV5-6 - TGTGCCAGCAGCCTCCGCAAGACCGGGACAGGGATCTACAATGAGCAGTTCTTC CASSLRKTGTGIYNEQFF
TRBD2 TRBJ2-2 TRBV9 few TGTGCCAGCAGCGTAGGGGGCGGGGGTTATACCGGGGAGCTGTTTTTT CASSVGGGGYTGELFF
TRBD2 TRBJ2-7 TRBV28 - TGTGCCAGCAGTTCCGGACCGGGGGGGCAGTACTTC CASSSGPGGQYF
TRBD1 TRBJ2-5 TRBV6-6 few TGTGCCAGCAGTCCGACAGGGGCTCAAGAGACCCAGTACTTC CASSPTGAQETQYF
- TRBJ2-3 TRBV30 - TGTGCCTGGAGGGGGAGCGGGAGCACAGATACGCAGTATTTT CAWRGSGSTDTQYF
- TRBJ1-2 TRBV28 - TGTGCCAGTTCCTCCGGGGCAGGGGTAAGCTATGGCTACACCTTC CASSSGAGVSYGYTF
- TRBJ2-1 TRBV2 - TGTGCCAGCAGTGAGTCCGGGGGTGGCTACAATGAGCAGTTCTTC CASSESGGGYNEQFF
- TRBJ1-3 TRBV2 - TGTGCCAGCAGTCCGGACAGCTCTGGAAACACCATATATTTT CASSPDSSGNTIYF
- TRBJ1-2 TRBV19 - TGTGCCAGTAGTCCAGACGGATCCCGAGGCTATGGCTACACCTTC CASSPDGSRGYGYTF
TRBD1 TRBJ2-7 TRBV7-2 - TGTGCCAGCAGCTTCGGGACAGGATCCTACGAGCAGTACTTC CASSFGTGSYEQYF
TRBD2 TRBJ2-1 TRBV4-3 - TGCGCCAGCAGCCAAGATTTCTCAACGGGACTAGCGGGAGGTGGATCCTACAATGAGCAGTTCTTC CASSQDFSTGLAGGGSYNEQFF
- TRBJ2-7 TRBV5-6 - TGTGCCAGCAGCCGATGGTGGGGCACCGCCTACGAGCAGTACTTC CASSRWWGTAYEQYF
- TRBJ2-5 TRBV7-3 few TGTGCCAGCAGCGCGGGCGTGGGGGAGACCCAGTACTTC CASSAGVGETQYF
TRBD1 TRBJ2-7 TRBV5-1 - TGCGCCAGCAGCTTGGGGACAGGGGTGCGCGAGCAGTACTTC CASSLGTGVREQYF
- TRBJ1-2 TRBV5-1 - TGCGCCAGCAGCATTGCACAGGGCAACTATGGCTACACCTTC CASSIAQGNYGYTF
TRBD2 TRBJ2-2 TRBV27 - TGTGCCAGCAGTTTATACTGGGGGGGTCCCGGGGAGCTGTTTTTT CASSLYWGGPGELFF
TRBD1 TRBJ2-7 TRBV28 - TGTGCCAGCAGTTCCACCGGGACAGGGAGGAACGAGCAGTACTTC CASSSTGTGRNEQYF
TRBD1 TRBJ2-5 TRBV7-7 few TGTGCTAGCAGCTTTTCAGGGGGAGAGACCCAGTACTTC CASSFSGGETQYF
- TRBJ1-5 TRBV2 - TGTGCCTCAAAAGGAGGAGGGAATCAGCCCCAGCATTTT CASKGGGNQPQHF
TRBD1 TRBJ2-7 TRBV27 - TGTGCCAGCAGACGACAGGGTTCCTACGAGCAGTACTTC CASRRQGSYEQYF
- TRBJ2-1 TRBV5-6 - TGTGCCAGCAGCTTGGAAAGGGGCAGCTCCTACAATGAGCAGTTCTTC CASSLERGSSYNEQFF
- TRBJ2-2 TRBV18 - TGTGCCAGCTCACGCGGGACAGTTATGAACACCGGGGAGCTGTTTTTT CASSRGTVMNTGELFF
TRBD1 TRBJ1-4 TRBV2 - TGTGCCAGCCGGACAGGGGCGACAACTAATGAAAAACTGTTTTTT CASRTGATTNEKLFF
- TRBJ1-3 TRBV30 - TGTGCCTGGGGCCAAAAAAGGGGAAATGGAAACACCATATATTTT CAWGQKRGNGNTIYF
- TRBJ2-1 TRBV5-1 - TGCGCCAGCAGCTTCGCGGGAAACTCCTACAATGAGCAGTTCTTC CASSFAGNSYNEQFF